The sequence of this TCR beta chain was determined in a study of cytomegalovirus exposure and HLA in healthy donors. Looking at the study overall: The same platform as the roughly 630 first-cohort repertoires was used for the 120 validation repertoires, a later analysis reported.

Measured with immunoSEQ multiplex PCR; TCRdb has only the in-frame clones, and not every one. The profile shows 55,000 to 70,000 clones, around 88% of them singletons. To note about this clone: What it binds is not known.

The CDR3 spans 16 residues. V shed 4 bases, J shed 4 bases, and the junction held 13 bases outside the gene matches. The germline V gene encodes CDR1 MNHNY and CDR2 SVGAGI (reference sequence). General study findings and limits: Three CMV-associated chains were confirmed in vitro to be specific for CMV antigens. Using the classifier, cytomegalovirus status was reportedly diagnosed with high specificity and sensitivity. The tendency of first-cohort TCR clusters to co-occur in the roughly 120 validation repertoires was the finding of a later analysis.

This receptor was taken from a woman aged 18 to 35 in good health and CMV-seronegative. V and J are TRBV6-6 and TRBJ2-7; TRBD1 matches 7 bases. What was sequenced was PBMCs. The CDR3 DNA sequence: TGTGCCAGCAGTTCTATACCGACAGGGTTAAAGTACGAGCAGTACTTC. Amino acids: CASSSIPTGLKYEQYF.